Presented here are 20 T cell receptor beta chains from one specimen sequenced in a study of early T cells in non-severe SARS-CoV-2 infection (dated by TCRdb to about 2021). The library was produced with 5' RACE. These reads were obtained on a NextSeq 500. TCRdb trimmed the raw reads at Q25, called clones with MiXCR and kept productive beta chains. Records with the same CDR3 protein are collapsed into one entry carrying the most frequent genes and DNA. For this sample there are 70,000 to 90,000 distinct CDR3 sequences; 10% to 15% appear just once. The ten biggest clones cover around 3.6% of the sample. Sequences were obtained from whole blood. Receptor source: an adult who was a healthcare worker with PCR-confirmed SARS-CoV-2 infection or an uninfected control (not recorded which).

This clonotype was picked up a small number of times. The chain combines TRBV2 with TRBJ2-3; D is undetermined. The CDR3 has 12 amino acids. The germline V gene encodes CDR1 SNHLY and CDR2 FYNNEI. Trimming removed 5 bases from V and 2 bases from J, with 5 bases in between. The CDR3 region has the DNA TGTGCCAGCAGTCTAACCACAGATACGCAGTATTTT. This encodes CASSLTTDTQYF.

V gene TRBV7-9 combines with J gene TRBJ2-1; TRBD2 aligns across 14 bases. This CDR3 has 18 residues. Losses at the gene ends were 5 bases for V and 7 bases for J; bases not matched to a gene: 13. CDR1 is SEHNR and CDR2 is FQNEAQ in the germline V gene (reference sequence). The CDR3 reads CASSPRPGLAGAPNEQFF. DNA for the CDR3: TGTGCCAGCAGCCCGAGACCGGGACTAGCGGGAGCTCCGAATGAGCAGTTCTTC.

This clonotype was seen a few times. Here the CDR3 reads CASSQVRGLGTEQFF. Here the CDR3 DNA reads TGTGCCAGCAGCCAAGTCCGAGGTTTGGGGACTGAGCAGTTCTTC. The gene calls are TRBV3-1 and TRBJ2-1, with D perhaps matching TRBD1 or TRBD2 (5 bases each). The CDR3 runs 15 residues. Per the germline V gene, CDR1 is LGHDT and CDR2 is YNNKEL (reference sequence). V gave up 1 base and J gave up 9 bases, with 16 bases separating them.

A few counts support this clonotype. The gene calls are TRBV6-6 and TRBJ2-3; 9 nucleotides agree with TRBD2. The V and J ends lost 5 bases and 0 bases, in that order; junction bases with no gene match: 18. Germline values: CDR1 MNHNY, CDR2 SVGAGI (reference sequence). This CDR3 has 20 residues. CDR3: CASSPLKGRGRAPSTDTQYF. In DNA, the CDR3 is TGTGCCAGCAGTCCTTTGAAGGGGCGCGGGAGGGCCCCGAGCACAGATACGCAGTATTTT.

This clonotype was recorded many times. The chain combines TRBV18 with TRBJ1-1; a weak D match, TRBD1 (6 bases). There are 13 residues in the CDR3. CDR1 and CDR2 (germline): KGHSH, LQKENI. Trimming stripped 4 bases from V and 4 bases from J, with 10 bases between. The CDR3 nucleotides read TGTGCCAGCTCACAACAGACAGGCACTGAAGCTTTCTTT. As protein: CASSQQTGTEAFF.

This clonotype has at least ten counts. The rearrangement uses TRBV7-9 and TRBJ1-6, with D uncertain. From germline, CDR1 is SEHNR and CDR2 FQNEAQ (reference sequence). The CDR3 extends over 15 amino acids. Between the trimmed V and J ends, which lost 5 bases and 7 bases, there was a span of 15 bases. The CDR3 region is CASSPVVFGNSPLHF. CDR3 DNA sequence: TGTGCCAGCAGCCCCGTGGTGTTTGGGAATTCACCCCTCCACTTT.

This clonotype came up many times. The chain combines TRBV20-1 with TRBJ1-5; TRBD1 is a possible D gene (6 bases). Germline V gives CDR1 DFQATT, CDR2 SNEGSKA (reference sequence). V was shortened by 5 bases and J by 6 bases, with 11 bases between the two germline ends. The CDR3 is made up of 12 amino acids. CDR3: CSAVGGGQPQHF. As DNA, the CDR3 is TGCAGTGCTGTCGGGGGCGGTCAGCCCCAGCATTTT.

This clonotype has just a few counts. V and J are TRBV4-2 and TRBJ2-7; 7 bases are a match to TRBD2. CDR1 is LGHNA, CDR2 YNFKEQ, per germline. V lost 0 bases to trimming and J lost 4 bases; unmatched junction nucleotides: 9. The CDR3 sequence is 16 residues long. This chain's CDR3 is CASSQDQAGESYEQYF. DNA of the CDR3: TGTGCCAGCAGCCAAGATCAGGCGGGAGAGAGTTACGAGCAGTACTTC.

To note about this clonotype: A much larger clonotype is one base distant, so this may be a read error. The chain uses TRBV10-3 and TRBJ2-3; no clear D. V shed 8 bases and J shed 2 bases, with 20 bases lying between them. From germline, CDR1 is ENHRY and CDR2 SYGVKD. The CDR3 contains 16 residues. The DNA of the CDR3 is TGTGCCATCGGGATTTTGGGTCCCAAGGACACAGATACGCAGTATTTT. Translated, it gives CAIGILGPKDTDTQYF.

The CDR3 loop is CASSPSGRTNEQYF. The CDR3, as DNA: TGTGCCAGCAGCCCCTCTGGCCGGACGAACGAGCAGTACTTC. The rearrangement uses TRBV6-2 or TRBV6-3 and TRBJ2-7; no clear D. Germline V gene lookup returns CDR1 MNHEY and CDR2 SVGEGT. V shed 6 bases and J shed 5 bases, with 17 bases lying between them. There are 14 residues in the CDR3.

The CDR3 reads CASSRSTGNYEQYF. The CDR3 DNA sequence: TGCGCCAGCAGCCGCTCGACAGGGAACTACGAGCAGTACTTC. The J gene is TRBJ2-7, the V gene TRBV5-1; the match to TRBD1 covers 7 bases. The trim removed 4 bases at V and 3 bases at J, leaving 7 bases unmatched. Germline CDR1 and CDR2: SGHRS and YFSETQ. The CDR3 has 14 amino acids.

This clonotype has just a few counts. This chain joins TRBV3-1 and TRBJ2-5; 8 bases fit TRBD2. There are 15 residues in the CDR3. Trimming took 8 bases from V and 7 from J; bases not matched to a gene: 15. The germline CDR1 and CDR2 sequences are LGHDT and YNNKEL (reference sequence). DNA for the CDR3: TGTGCCAGCTTGCGCGCGGGAGGCCCTCATATGACCCAGTACTTC. Its protein product is CASLRAGGPHMTQYF.

This clonotype was counted only a few times. The chain uses TRBV19 and TRBJ2-1; D unresolved. V dropped 3 bases and J dropped 7 bases, with 4 bases sitting between them. CDR3 length: 11 residues. Germline CDR1 is LNHDA and CDR2 is SQIVND (reference sequence). The CDR3 region has the DNA TGTGCCAGTAGTATGGGTAATGAGCAGTTCTTC. It translates to CASSMGNEQFF.

The chain links TRBV19 to TRBJ2-6; no definite D call. This CDR3 spans 16 amino acids. V was pared by 3 bases and J by 4 bases, with 13 bases between. Germline CDR1 LNHDA, CDR2 SQIVND (reference sequence). The CDR3 region is CASSMVEVLGANVLTF. For the CDR3, the DNA is TGTGCCAGTAGTATGGTTGAGGTGCTCGGGGCCAACGTCCTGACTTTC.

The count of this clonotype is one. The J gene is TRBJ2-2, the V gene TRBV7-9; D is undetermined. Germline CDR1 reads SEHNR; CDR2 reads FQNEAQ (reference sequence). The germline V and J ends were trimmed by 1 base and 8 bases, with 8 bases remaining between them. The CDR3 is 13 amino acids. The CDR3 DNA reads as TGTGCCAGCAGCTTAGTAACCCAAGGGGAGCTGTTTTTT. Its protein is CASSLVTQGELFF.

This clonotype occurred many times. This chain uses TRBV6-5 with TRBJ1-3; D call uncertain. Germline V gene lookup returns CDR1 MNHEY and CDR2 SVGAGI. This CDR3 region has 16 residues. V was shortened by 0 bases and J by 4 bases, with 13 bases between the two germline ends. DNA of the CDR3: TGTGCCAGCAGTTACTCCCCACTGGGTCGAGGAAACACCATATATTTT. Its protein is CASSYSPLGRGNTIYF.

The J gene is TRBJ2-1, the V gene TRBV9; a weak D match, TRBD1 (6 bases). The germline V gene has CDR1 SGDLS and CDR2 YYNGEE. The CDR3 is 16 residues long. V was trimmed by 5 bases and J by 7 bases, leaving 22 bases between them. This CDR3 is CASSRTPTPGANEQFF. CDR3 in DNA: TGTGCCAGCAGTAGGACACCGACCCCAGGGGCGAATGAGCAGTTCTTC.

This clonotype was picked up a small number of times. The chain recombines TRBV29-1 with TRBJ2-2, with 8 bases lining up with TRBD1. The germline gives CDR1 SQVTM, CDR2 ANQGSEA. V shed 1 base, J shed 1 base, and the junction held 5 bases outside the gene matches. CDR3 length equals 16 residues. The CDR3 DNA sequence: TGCAGCGTTGAAGGTGCCAGGGGGCTGAACACCGGGGAGCTGTTTTTT. This codes for CSVEGARGLNTGELFF.

This clonotype has just a few counts. Compared with germline, one end of the junction differs, possibly owing to a read error. The chain links TRBV12-3 or TRBV12-4 to TRBJ1-1; 8 bases are a match to TRBD1. The CDR3 sequence is 14 residues long. CDR3 region: CASSLGTGNTEAFF. The CDR3 DNA is TGTGCCAGCAGCTTAGGGACAGGGAACACTGAAGCTTTCTTT.

This clonotype came up many times. The chain uses TRBV20-1 and TRBJ2-7, with TRBD2 identical over 12 bases. Germline loops: CDR1 DFQATT, CDR2 SNEGSKA (reference sequence). V shed 4 bases and J 4 bases; nucleotides not matched to a gene: 5. CDR3 length equals 14 residues. The CDR3 is CSAKGLAGRYEQYF. CDR3 in DNA: TGCAGTGCTAAGGGACTAGCGGGTCGGTACGAGCAGTACTTC.